This entry lists 24 T cell receptor beta chains sequenced from one sample in a study of T-cell reconstitution after alpha-beta-depleted transplantation in children. A library of TCRbeta sequences, prepared with unique molecular identifiers, was generated. In TCRdb, the PCR reads were re-called with MiXCR into one record per CDR3 protein. The sample holds about 200,000 distinct CDR3 sequences, roughly 7% seen once. The sequences come from PBMCs, collected before TCRalphabeta/CD19-depleted stem cell transplant. Receptors were obtained from a boy aged 2-15 years with acute lymphoblastic leukemia, due to receive a stem cell transplant.

V gene TRBV30 combines with J gene TRBJ2-3; 11 nucleotides line up with TRBD2. The CDR3 is 18 amino acids. V lost 3 bases, J lost 9 bases, and 20 bases stayed unmatched. The germline CDR1 and CDR2 sequences are GTSNPN and SVGIG (reference sequence). The CDR3 DNA reads TGTGCCTGGAGGGATAGACTAGCGGGGACGTTCGCTTTAGGCACGCAGTATTTT. Translating it yields CAWRDRLAGTFALGTQYF.

The table lists this clonotype with many counts. The chain is built from TRBV28 and TRBJ2-5, with 11 bases that match TRBD2. Trimming removed 3 bases from V and 7 bases from J; junction bases left unmatched: 10. Germline V lookup: CDR1 MDHEN, CDR2 SYDVKM. This CDR3 region has 16 residues. CDR3 DNA: TGTGCCAGCAGTTTCGGTCTAGCGGGGGGTTGGGTGACCCAGTACTTC. Translation: CASSFGLAGGWVTQYF.

In this sample, this clonotype turned up many times. The chain has TRBV28 and TRBJ1-2, with 9 bases matching TRBD1. CDR1 and CDR2 (germline): MDHEN, SYDVKM. This CDR3 region has 14 residues. Trimming removed 4 bases from V and 6 bases from J; junction bases left unmatched: 6. CDR3 DNA: TGTGCCAGCAGTTCCCCGGGACAGGGCAATGGCTACACCTTC. Its protein is CASSSPGQGNGYTF.

The chain recombines TRBV5-1 with TRBJ1-5; D unclear. The CDR3 is 14 amino acids. V was cut by 1 base and J by 3 bases, with 8 bases left in between. Germline V gives CDR1 SGHRS, CDR2 YFSETQ. The CDR3, as DNA: TGCGCCAGCAGCTTGTTGCGGGCCAATCAGCCCCAGCATTTT. Translation: CASSLLRANQPQHF.

This clonotype was seen repeatedly, ten times or more. The chain carries TRBV2 and TRBJ1-1, with 8 positions matching TRBD1. The junction had 5 bases not matched to a gene; V was cut back by 6 bases and J by 5 bases. The CDR3 length is 13 residues. Germline CDR1 SNHLY, CDR2 FYNNEI. The DNA of the CDR3 is TGTGCCAGCAGATTCGGACAGGGAACTGAAGCTTTCTTT. Translating it yields CASRFGQGTEAFF.

This clonotype was seen repeatedly, ten times or more. The chain carries TRBV27 and TRBJ1-5; no clear D. Germline CDR1 is MNHEY and CDR2 is SMNVEV (reference sequence). The CDR3 sequence is 12 residues long. The germline V and J ends were trimmed by 2 bases and 3 bases, with 2 bases remaining between them. CDR3 in amino acids: CASSLPNQPQHF. CDR3 DNA: TGTGCCAGCAGTTTACCCAATCAGCCCCAGCATTTT.

The table lists this clonotype with a few counts. The rearrangement links TRBV12-3 or TRBV12-4 to TRBJ2-5; tentatively, D is TRBD2 (6 bases). This CDR3 contains 18 residues. V shed 5 bases and J shed 4 bases, with 26 bases lying between them. CDR3 coding DNA: TGTGCCAGCAGTCCTCCTCAGGTCATGGACCCGGGACTAGAGACCCAGTACTTC. Protein product: CASSPPQVMDPGLETQYF.

The chain uses TRBV29-1 and TRBJ1-2; D is undetermined. There are 10 residues in the CDR3. The germline CDR1 and CDR2 sequences are SQVTM and ANQGSEA. The germline V and J ends were trimmed by 6 bases and 3 bases, with 5 bases remaining between them. For the CDR3, the DNA is TGCAGCGTGAGGGACTATGGCTACACCTTC. Its protein product is CSVRDYGYTF.

This clonotype was counted many times. This sequence joins TRBV29-1 and TRBJ2-5; the D gene is possibly TRBD2 (5 bases). The CDR3 is 12 amino acids. The ends were cut back, 6 bases at V and 5 bases at J, with 13 bases in the middle. The germline V gene has CDR1 SQVTM and CDR2 ANQGSEA. The CDR3 DNA sequence: TGCAGCGTCGCCACTAGTCAGGAGACCCAGTACTTC. This sequence encodes CSVATSQETQYF.

This clonotype was detected many times. This chain connects TRBV5-1 to TRBJ2-2; the D is unclear. This CDR3 has 14 residues. Germline assignment: CDR1 SGHRS and CDR2 YFSETQ. Trimming left V 4 bases short and J 3 bases short, with 10 bases between. Here the CDR3 DNA reads TGCGCCAGCAGCAGTTTGATGGACACCGGGGAGCTGTTTTTT. Protein: CASSSLMDTGELFF. The full variable domain, rest sourced from reference TRBV5-1 and TRBJ2-2, is KAGVTQTPRYLIKTRGQQVTLSCSPISGHRSVSWYQQTPGQGLQFLFEYFSETQRNKGNFPGRFSGRQFSNSRSEMNVSTLELGDSALYLCASSSLMDTGELFFGEGSRLTVL.

This clonotype was seen many times. The CDR3 bases are TGTGCCAGCAGCGTGGGACTAGCGGGTAATGAGCAGTTCTTC. It translates to CASSVGLAGNEQFF. The J gene is TRBJ2-1, the V gene TRBV3-1; 12 nucleotides line up with TRBD2. This CDR3 spans 14 amino acids. CDR1 LGHDT and CDR2 YNNKEL come from the germline V gene (reference sequence). Trimming cost V 5 bases and J 7 bases; bases outside gene matches: 3.

The J gene is TRBJ1-6, the V gene TRBV4-2, with 7 bases aligning to TRBD1. The germline V gene has CDR1 LGHNA and CDR2 YNFKEQ. Losses at the gene ends were 1 base for V and 5 bases for J; bases not matched to a gene: 5. The CDR3 runs 16 residues. The CDR3 DNA reads as TGTGCCAGCAGCCAAGGGGGGACAGTTCATAATTCACCCCTCCACTTT. It encodes CASSQGGTVHNSPLHF.

This clonotype was detected ten times or more. The chain is built from TRBV6-6 and TRBJ2-7, with 8 bases fitting TRBD1. The V gene end was trimmed by 2 bases and the J gene end by 3 bases; junction bases not matched to a gene: 0. The CDR3 is 13 amino acids. Germline loops: CDR1 MNHNY, CDR2 SVGAGI (reference sequence). The CDR3 DNA sequence: TGTGCCAGCAGTTACACAGGGGGCTACGAGCAGTACTTC. This translates into CASSYTGGYEQYF.

This clonotype has ten or more counts. The V and J genes are TRBV12-3 or TRBV12-4 and TRBJ2-5; 8 nucleotides match TRBD2. The ends lost 6 bases at V and 14 bases at J; junction bases unmatched: 11. The CDR3 is 12 residues long. The CDR3 region is CASSPGGGTLYF. DNA for the CDR3: TGTGCCAGCAGCCCCGGGGGGGGAACTCTCTACTTC.

This chain links TRBV5-1 with TRBJ1-2; TRBD1 agrees at 8 bases. Germline loops: CDR1 SGHRS, CDR2 YFSETQ. J was trimmed by 4 bases and V by 4 bases; bases with no gene match: 9. The CDR3 length is 15 residues. CDR3 in amino acids: CASSRPDRESYGYTF. CDR3 bases: TGCGCCAGCAGCCGCCCGGACAGGGAATCCTATGGCTACACCTTC.

J is TRBJ2-5 and V is TRBV7-2; TRBD1 matches at 8 bases. Germline values: CDR1 SGHTA, CDR2 FQGNSA. The CDR3 runs to 15 residues. The V segment lost 1 base and the J segment 5 bases; nucleotides outside the gene matches: 6. CDR3 amino acids: CASSLGRGRGETQYF. The CDR3 DNA follows: TGTGCCAGCAGCTTAGGCAGGGGGCGCGGGGAGACCCAGTACTTC.

The V gene is TRBV28, the J gene TRBJ1-5; 7 bases are shared with TRBD1. The CDR3 totals 17 residues. V shed 8 bases and J 7 bases; nucleotides not matched to a gene: 20. CDR1 MDHEN and CDR2 SYDVKM come from the germline V gene. The CDR3 nucleotides are TGTGCCAGCCGCCGGGACAGTCTCGCCGGGCGTCAACAGCCCCAGCATTTT. It codes for CASRRDSLAGRQQPQHF. Full variable domain (remainder filled in from reference TRBV28 and TRBJ1-5): DVKVTQSSRYLVKRTGEKVFLECVQDMDHENMFWYRQDPGLGLRLIYFSYDVKMKEKGDIPEGYSVSREKKERFSLILESASTNQTSMYLCASRRDSLAGRQQPQHFGDGTRLSIL.

This clonotype was counted a few times. V is TRBV11-2 and J is TRBJ1-2; 12 bases line up with TRBD1. Germline V gene lookup returns CDR1 SGHAT and CDR2 FQNNGV. The CDR3 spans 16 residues. V trimming: 4 bases; J trimming: 4 bases; junction bases outside the gene matches: 7. The CDR3 reads CASSSIRDRGPYGYTF. The CDR3 DNA reads as TGTGCCAGCAGCTCGATCCGGGACAGGGGGCCCTATGGCTACACCTTC.

This clonotype was seen at least ten times. This rearrangement joins TRBV7-2 to TRBJ2-3; D remains unclear. The CDR3 runs 14 residues. Germline values: CDR1 SGHTA, CDR2 FQGNSA. V was shortened by 8 bases and J by 1 base, with 13 bases between the two germline ends. The CDR3, as DNA: TGTGCCAGCTGCCGACGACGGGGCACAGATACGCAGTATTTT. Its protein product is CASCRRRGTDTQYF.

This clonotype showed up many times. V is TRBV20-1 and J is TRBJ2-1; 8 bases are shared with TRBD2. The V gene end was trimmed by 3 bases and the J gene end by 14 bases; junction bases not matched to a gene: 15. Germline-derived CDR1 and CDR2 are DFQATT and SNEGSKA (reference sequence). The CDR3 is 14 amino acids. CDR3 in DNA: TGCAGTGCTAGCCCGACGACACCGGGACTAGTCGAGTTCTTC. As protein: CSASPTTPGLVEFF.

This clonotype was counted only a few times. The chain recombines TRBV28 with TRBJ2-5; 7 nucleotides agree with TRBD2. V dropped 7 bases and J dropped 5; count of bases not matched to a gene: 16. The CDR3 is 16 amino acids. Per the germline V gene, CDR1 is MDHEN and CDR2 is SYDVKM. Here the CDR3 reads CASTPRTLVGGETQYF. The CDR3 DNA follows: TGTGCCAGCACCCCCCGGACACTGGTGGGGGGGGAGACCCAGTACTTC.

This clonotype was picked up many times. This sequence joins TRBV29-1 and TRBJ2-2; D is perhaps TRBD1 or TRBD2 (5 bases each). This CDR3 spans 11 amino acids. Deletions cut 5 bases from V and 9 bases from J, with 10 bases between. Germline CDR1 and CDR2: SQVTM and ANQGSEA. In DNA, the CDR3 is TGCAGCGTTCCCGGGGCGAGGGAGCTGTTTTTT. Protein product: CSVPGARELFF.

The sample holds many counts of this clonotype. The V and J genes are TRBV6-5 and TRBJ2-5; D is perhaps TRBD1 (5 bases). Germline loops: CDR1 MNHEY, CDR2 SVGAGI. Trimming shortened V by 8 bases and J by 0 bases, and 7 bases separated the two germline ends. The CDR3 runs to 12 residues. The CDR3 here is CASGRDQETQYF. CDR3 nucleotides: TGTGCCAGCGGCAGGGACCAAGAGACCCAGTACTTC.

At least ten counts were recorded for this clonotype. V is TRBV28 and J is TRBJ2-7; D may correspond to TRBD1 or TRBD2 (5 bases each). V lost 8 bases, J lost 2 bases, and 16 bases lay in between. Per germline, CDR1 MDHEN and CDR2 SYDVKM. The CDR3 runs 14 residues. The CDR3 DNA reads as TGTGCCAGCCAAACCGGTGAGGGGACCTACGAGCAGTACTTC. This encodes CASQTGEGTYEQYF.